The clone carrying this TCR beta chain was picked up a small number of times. Its antigen is not identified. This sample is part of a study of blood T cells in healthy people across ages. Broader study findings: Older age went with lower TCR beta diversity per million T cells, in a roughly linear way.

There are 12 residues in the CDR3. V dropped 4 bases and J dropped 4 bases, with 7 bases sitting between them. With a J-beta primer mix and a sample-barcoded 5' primer, a second PCR ran about 7 to 12 cycles. TCRdb itself ran the 5' RACE reads through MiXCR, one entry per CDR3 protein. The data hold about 930,000 distinct CDR3 sequences, with about 27% observed a single time. These data were also filed under a second study, of T cells of mothers and their children.

The rearrangement uses TRBV12-3 or TRBV12-4 and TRBJ1-2; D is ambiguous. The clonotype originates from a middle-aged woman in good health. The sample was blood. The CDR3 DNA sequence: TGTGCCAGCAGTTATGGACTCTATGGCTACACCTTC. Amino acids: CASSYGLYGYTF.